Below, one T cell receptor (beta chain) is given with its context. Antigen: not known. The CDR3 totals 14 residues. In germline, CDR1 is SGDLS, CDR2 YYNGEE. Trimming took off 5 bases at V and 0 bases at J, with 12 bases between the two ends. TCRdb's copy holds only in-frame clones and misses some; the assay was immunoSEQ multiplex PCR. Of millions of clones in the sample, around 90% are singletons; the top ten hold roughly 0.13%. This specimen belongs to a study of shared clonotypes between healthy human individuals. Points from the study as a whole: Clonotypes shared by all four sorted-subset donors had higher generation probabilities than non-shared clonotypes.

The donors were adults (healthy and HIV-negative) with no recent acute infections or vaccinations. V is TRBV9 and J is TRBJ2-7; tentative D call: TRBD2 (5 bases). The source is a man aged 18 to 30 in good health. Input material: naive CD4+ T cells sorted from blood. Subset indicated: CD45RA+ positively selected. The CDR3 DNA reads as TGTGCCAGCAGTCAGCTCGGGGTCTCCTACGAGCAGTACTTC. Translating gives CASSQLGVSYEQYF.